This passage covers 17 T cell receptor beta chains from one sample sequenced in a study of T cells in Graves' hyperthyroidism and ophthalmopathy. TCR beta CDR3 region amplification was performed from RNA transcripts. The TCR CDR3 was amplified in a first-round RT-PCR using the HTBI primer set. Each CDR3 protein is one row after TCRdb ran MiXCR on the multiplex PCR reads. The sample carries 130,000 or so distinct CDR3 sequences, roughly a fifth recorded once. The sample consisted of blood. Receptors were obtained from a woman between 45 and 60 years old with Graves' hyperthyroidism that later progressed to Graves' ophthalmopathy.

This clonotype was counted many times. The rearrangement joins TRBV2 to TRBJ2-3; no reliable D call. This CDR3 region has 13 residues. CDR1 is SNHLY, CDR2 FYNNEI, per germline. The ends were cut back, 2 bases at V and 9 bases at J, with 12 bases in the middle. The CDR3 loop is CASSEYRQKTQYF. CDR3 nucleotide sequence: TGTGCCAGCAGTGAATATCGACAAAAAACGCAGTATTTT.

This clonotype occurred many times. This chain connects TRBV28 to TRBJ1-6, with 9 positions matching TRBD1. The V gene's germline CDR1 is MDHEN and CDR2 SYDVKM. V lost 3 bases to trimming and J lost 10 bases; unmatched junction nucleotides: 7. This CDR3 has 15 amino acids. For the CDR3, the DNA is TGTGCCAGCAGTTTTGGGGACAGGGAAGAGTCACCCCTCCACTTT. Protein sequence: CASSFGDREESPLHF.

This clonotype was counted ten times or more. The chain employs TRBV2 and TRBJ2-5; 7 bases align to TRBD2. Germline values: CDR1 SNHLY, CDR2 FYNNEI. After removal of 3 bases from V and 4 bases from J, the junction contained 8 bases not matched to a gene. The CDR3 has 15 amino acids. The CDR3 sequence is CASSEGGVGGETQYF. The DNA for the CDR3 is TGTGCCAGCAGTGAGGGGGGGGTAGGCGGAGAGACCCAGTACTTC.

This rearrangement joins TRBV30 to TRBJ2-6, with D possibly being TRBD2 (6 bases). The ends were cut back, 3 bases at V and 1 base at J, with 10 bases in the middle. Germline lookup yields CDR1 GTSNPN and CDR2 SVGIG (reference sequence). CDR3 length equals 15 residues. The CDR3 here is CAWSPGGSGANVLTF. The CDR3 DNA is TGTGCCTGGAGCCCCGGGGGATCTGGGGCCAACGTCCTGACTTTC.

This clonotype occurred once. The rearrangement uses TRBV7-9 and TRBJ1-1, with D unresolved. The CDR3 sequence is 14 residues long. The V and J ends lost 1 base and 4 bases respectively, with 10 bases between them. Germline V lookup: CDR1 SEHNR, CDR2 FQNEAQ (reference sequence). CDR3 bases: TGTGCCAGCAGCTTAGACCTGATGGGCACTGAAGCTTTCTTT. This translates into CASSLDLMGTEAFF.

This clonotype was detected many times. The rearrangement links TRBV20-1 to TRBJ2-7; 8 nucleotides line up with TRBD1. CDR1 is DFQATT, CDR2 SNEGSKA, per germline (reference sequence). The CDR3 runs 15 residues. V gave up 0 bases and J gave up 2 bases; unmatched junction bases: 6. The CDR3 sequence is CSARDTGRGPYEQYF. The CDR3 DNA is TGCAGTGCTAGAGACACGGGCAGGGGGCCCTACGAGCAGTACTTC.

There are a few counts of this clonotype. The chain recombines TRBV5-1 with TRBJ2-5, with 12 positions matching TRBD2. The germline V gene encodes CDR1 SGHRS and CDR2 YFSETQ. The CDR3 totals 14 residues. V was clipped by 9 bases and J by 2 bases; unmatched bases: 5. CDR3 region: CATRTSGIQETQYF. The CDR3 nucleotides are TGCGCCACTCGGACTAGCGGGATACAAGAGACCCAGTACTTC.

This clonotype was detected ten times or more. The chain has TRBV20-1 and TRBJ1-4; D possibly corresponds to TRBD1 (6 bases). Germline CDR1 reads DFQATT; CDR2 reads SNEGSKA (reference sequence). This CDR3 contains 12 residues. The V end was cut by 3 bases, the J end by 8 bases, with 10 bases between. CDR3 bases: TGCAGTGCTAGCGGGGGCCAGGAAAAACTGTTTTTT. Amino acids: CSASGGQEKLFF.

The chain is built from TRBV9 and TRBJ1-2, with 7 bases lining up with TRBD1. V shed 3 bases, J shed 4 bases, and the junction held 9 bases outside the gene matches. The CDR3 is made up of 15 amino acids. Germline V gene sequence: CDR1 SGDLS, CDR2 YYNGEE. As DNA, the CDR3 is TGTGCCAGCAGCGCCACGACAGGGCCCTTCTATGGCTACACCTTC. This sequence encodes CASSATTGPFYGYTF.

V gene TRBV20-1 combines with J gene TRBJ2-7; the D gene is possibly TRBD2 (5 bases). This CDR3 spans 15 amino acids. Trimming shortened V by 0 bases and J by 3 bases, and 15 bases separated the two germline ends. Germline V gives CDR1 DFQATT, CDR2 SNEGSKA (reference sequence). CDR3 loop: CSARDPYGMVYEQYF. DNA for the CDR3: TGCAGTGCTAGAGATCCCTACGGGATGGTCTACGAGCAGTACTTC.

The V gene is TRBV20-1, the J gene TRBJ1-5, with D perhaps TRBD1 (5 bases). The V gene's germline CDR1 is DFQATT and CDR2 SNEGSKA (reference sequence). This CDR3 spans 16 amino acids. V shed 4 bases and J shed 2 bases, with 18 bases lying between them. For the CDR3, the DNA is TGCAGTGCTATAAGGGACTCCCGGAGCGGCAATCAGCCCCAGCATTTT. Encoded protein: CSAIRDSRSGNQPQHF.

V gene TRBV15 combines with J gene TRBJ2-5; perhaps TRBD1 as D (5 bases). The CDR3 extends over 15 amino acids. Germline V lookup: CDR1 LNHNV, CDR2 YYDKDF (reference sequence). Trimming left V 5 bases short and J 4 bases short, with 17 bases between. CDR3 sequence reads: CATSRTLQWGETQYF. As DNA, the CDR3 is TGTGCCACCAGCCGGACACTACAGTGGGGAGAGACCCAGTACTTC.

This clonotype was seen only a few times. The chain has TRBV28 and TRBJ2-2; D is ambiguous. CDR1 is MDHEN and CDR2 is SYDVKM in the germline V gene. Deletions cut 6 bases from V and 9 bases from J, with 14 bases between. The CDR3 has 13 amino acids. DNA for the CDR3: TGTGCCAGCAGCTCCCCGACTGGTTGGGAGCTGTTTTTT. Translated, it gives CASSSPTGWELFF.

The chain has TRBV15 and TRBJ1-6; TRBD1 matches 8 bases. The CDR3 loop spans 15 amino acids. The ends lost 2 bases at V and 7 bases at J; junction bases unmatched: 4. CDR1 is LNHNV and CDR2 is YYDKDF in the germline V gene (reference sequence). The CDR3 nucleotides are TGTGCCACCAGCAGAAAAAGACAGGGGAATTCACCCCTCCACTTT. Protein product: CATSRKRQGNSPLHF.

In this sample, this clonotype turned up many times. The chain has TRBV27 and TRBJ2-1; tentatively, D is TRBD2 (6 bases). The germline V gene has CDR1 MNHEY and CDR2 SMNVEV (reference sequence). Trimming took off 3 bases at V and 4 bases at J, with 10 bases between the two ends. The CDR3 is made up of 14 amino acids. The CDR3 is CASSFSSVYNEQFF. For the CDR3, the DNA is TGTGCCAGCAGTTTCTCTAGCGTGTACAATGAGCAGTTCTTC.

The rearrangement links TRBV18 to TRBJ1-3; no clear D gene. The CDR3 contains 16 residues. Germline assignment: CDR1 KGHSH and CDR2 LQKENI. Trimming pared 2 bases from V and 0 bases from J, leaving 11 bases between. CDR3 region: CASSPKVAGSGNTIYF. Written as DNA, the CDR3 is TGTGCCAGCTCACCAAAAGTGGCAGGCTCTGGAAACACCATATATTTT.

There are many counts of this clonotype. The V gene is TRBV20-1, the J gene TRBJ2-3, with 8 bases fitting TRBD2. V lost 2 bases, J lost 5 bases, and 3 bases stayed unmatched. Germline V gene sequence: CDR1 DFQATT, CDR2 SNEGSKA (reference sequence). This CDR3 spans 13 amino acids. The CDR3: CSARRLAGDTQYF. The CDR3 nucleotides are TGCAGTGCTAGAAGGCTAGCGGGAGATACGCAGTATTTT.